The present T cell receptor beta chain was sequenced within a study of cytomegalovirus exposure and HLA in healthy donors. Study-wide context: The use of the same platform for the 130 or so validation repertoires and the 650 to 850 first-cohort repertoires was reported by a later analysis. Whole-study findings and limits: There were approximately 150 TCR beta chains listed as cytomegalovirus-associated. In vitro confirmation showed a few CMV-associated chains to be CMV antigen specific. A subsequent analysis found that TCR clusters from the first cohort also tended to co-occur in the 120 validation repertoires, with 90% to 95% of cluster scores above 0.

The method was immunoSEQ multiplex PCR; TCRdb's version includes in-frame clones alone and lacks a portion of them. Of fewer than 250,000 clones in the sample, around nine tenths were seen once. As regards this clone: No antigen is known for it.

The clonotype originates from a man aged 18 to 29 in good health and CMV-seronegative. The sample was PBMCs.

In nucleotides, the CDR3 is TGTGCCAGCAGTTTCTCAGCGGGAACCTACGAGCAGTACTTC. It specifies CASSFSAGTYEQYF. The chain recombines TRBV27 with TRBJ2-7; 7 bases match TRBD2. Germline CDR1 MNHEY, CDR2 SMNVEV (reference sequence). This CDR3 has 14 amino acids. V dropped 3 bases and J dropped 2; count of bases not matched to a gene: 4.